Listed below are T cell receptor delta chains from one sample, sequenced in a study of gamma-delta chains in newborns, infants, children. TCRdb redid clone calling on the reads using CATT. The sample has some 12,000 delta-chain clones, just under 9% seen once. Sequenced: blood. The receptor source for this set is a child who was a newborn, infant or young child, either healthy, febrile or measles-vaccinated (not recorded which). The CDR3 runs from the conserved cysteine through the conserved F or W. A D gene is named only where the DNA matches it firmly. Clone size appears in some rows only: once, few, many, or a class for an expanded clone.

>few|TRDV2|TRDJ1|TRDD3
CACDALLGDDKLIF
TGTGCCTGTGACGCATTACTGGGGGACGACAAACTCATCTTT
>few|TRDV2|TRDJ3|TRDD3
CACDSTGESSWDTRQMFF
TGTGCCTGTGACAGTACTGGGGAGAGCTCCTGGGACACCCGACAGATGTTTTTC
>few|TRAV29/DV5|TRDJ1|TRDD3
CAASSCPVLGDTGLNKLIF
TGTGCAGCAAGCTCGTGCCCCGTACTGGGGGATACCGGCCTTAATAAACTCATCTTT
>few|TRDV2|TRDJ2|-
CACDTFWGGSALTAQLFF
TGTGCCTGTGACACCTTTTGGGGGGGTTCCGCTTTGACAGCACAACTCTTCTTT
>few|TRDV2|TRDJ1|TRDD3
CACDPLGDPLYTDKLIF
TGTGCCTGTGACCCTCTGGGGGACCCATTGTACACCGATAAACTCATCTTT
>-|TRDV2|TRDJ1|TRDD3
CACNSLGDLYTDKLIF
TGTGCCTGCAATTCCCTGGGGGACCTGTACACCGATAAACTCATCTTT
>few|TRDV2|TRDJ1|-
CACDPWGHDKLIF
TGTGCCTGTGACCCCTGGGGCCACGATAAACTCATCTTT
>-|TRDV2|TRDJ1|TRDD3
CACDPLGDTDKLIF
TGTGCCTGTGACCCTCTGGGGGATACCGATAAACTCATCTTT
>few|TRDV2|TRDJ1|TRDD3
CACDPIPTGGSRAPDTDKLIF
TGTGCCTGTGACCCCATACCCACTGGGGGATCCAGGGCCCCAGACACCGATAAACTCATCTTT
>-|TRDV2|TRDJ1|-
CACDNVGGSSTDKLIF
TGTGCCTGTGACAACGTGGGAGGATCCAGCACCGATAAACTCATCTTT
>-|TRDV2|TRDJ1|-
CACDTIREGDKLIF
TGTGCCTGTGACACAATCCGTGAGGGGGATAAACTCATCTTT
>few|TRDV2|TRDJ1|TRDD3
CACDTVELGDTPDTDKLIF
TGTGCCTGTGACACCGTGGAACTGGGGGATACTCCTGACACCGATAAACTCATCTTT
>few|TRDV2|TRDJ1|TRDD3
CACDRLGEHTDKLIF
TGTGCCTGTGACAGATTGGGGGAGCACACCGATAAACTCATCTTT
>few|TRDV2|TRDJ1|TRDD3
CACVLLGENTDKLIF
TGTGCCTGTGTCCTATTGGGGGAAAACACCGATAAACTCATCTTT
>few|TRDV2|TRDJ1|TRDD3
CACDTISSVGGDTGTDKLIF
TGTGCCTGTGACACCATCTCTAGTGTTGGCGGGGATACGGGCACCGATAAACTCATCTTT
>medium-sized|TRDV2|TRDJ1|TRDD3
CACAPLPTSWGIHFDKLIF
TGTGCCTGTGCCCCCCTTCCTACGAGCTGGGGGATACATTTCGATAAACTCATCTTT
>-|TRDV3|TRDJ1|TRDD3
CASLGWGIHKLIF
TGTGCCTCACTGGGCTGGGGGATTCATAAACTCATCTTT
>few|TRDV2|TRDJ1|TRDD3
CACDTVGTGGYAYTDKLIF
TGTGCCTGTGACACCGTAGGTACTGGGGGATACGCTTACACCGATAAACTCATCTTT
>few|TRDV2|TRDJ3|TRDD3
CACDPLGARRDTRQMFF
TGTGCCTGTGACCCACTGGGGGCCAGGAGGGACACCCGACAGATGTTTTTC
>-|TRDV1|TRDJ1|TRDD3
CALGGSLRPILGEDYTDKLIF
TGTGCTCTTGGGGGATCTCTTCGTCCGATTCTGGGGGAAGATTACACCGATAAACTCATCTTT
>-|TRDV1|TRDJ1|TRDD3
CALGELFRRSGGYRYTDKLIF
TGTGCTCTTGGGGAACTCTTCCGAAGGTCTGGGGGATATCGGTACACCGATAAACTCATCTTT
>few|TRDV2|TRDJ1|TRDD3
CACDPLGAGPDKLIF
TGTGCCTGTGACCCCCTGGGGGCTGGGCCCGATAAACTCATCTTT
>-|TRDV2|TRDJ1|-
CACDTLSRGPMTDKLIF
TGTGCCTGTGACACGCTTTCTCGGGGACCTATGACCGATAAACTCATCTTT
>-|TRDV2|TRDJ1|TRDD3
CAWLGQLGDTGYTDKLIF
TGTGCCTGGCTTGGCCAACTGGGGGATACGGGGTACACCGATAAACTCATCTTT
>few|TRDV2|TRDJ1|TRDD3
CACDSVLGDISERELTF
TGTGCCTGTGACAGTGTACTGGGGGATATTAGCGAGCGGGAACTCACCTTT
>few|TRDV2|TRDJ1|-
CACDTVGTIKIVDKLIF
TGTGCCTGTGACACCGTGGGGACTATCAAAATTGTCGATAAACTCATCTTT
>few|TRDV2|TRDJ1|TRDD3
CACDTLGGNTDKLIF
TGTGCCTGTGACACCCTGGGGGGCAACACCGATAAACTCATCTTT
>-|TRDV2|TRDJ2|TRDD3
CACDKVGDSEPLTAQLFF
TGTGCCTGTGACAAAGTTGGGGATAGCGAACCTTTGACAGCACAACTCTTCTTT
>-|TRDV1|TRDJ2|TRDD3
CALGGGPATKYWGITQTAQLFF
TGTGCTCTTGGGGGGGGGCCTGCCACCAAGTACTGGGGGATTACCCAGACAGCACAACTCTTCTTT
>few|TRDV2|TRDJ1|TRDD3
CACDVLGDTSHRADKLIF
TGTGCCTGTGACGTACTGGGGGATACCTCCCACCGCGCCGATAAACTCATCTTT
>-|TRDV1|TRDJ1|TRDD3
CALGESLGTGGSKLIF
TGTGCTCTTGGGGAATCTTTGGGGACTGGGGGATCTAAACTCATCTTT
>-|TRDV2|TRDJ1|TRDD3
CACDTLLGDTRLIF
TGTGCCTGTGACACCTTACTGGGGGATACGAGACTCATCTTT
>few|TRDV2|TRDJ1|TRDD3
CACDSVLGDTVDKLIF
TGTGCCTGTGATTCAGTACTGGGGGATACGGTCGATAAACTCATCTTT
>-|TRDV2|TRDJ1|TRDD3
CACDALLGDTADKLIF
TGTGCCTGTGACGCCTTACTGGGGGATACAGCCGATAAACTCATCTTT
>medium-sized|TRDV2|TRDJ1|TRDD3
CACDTLGDTSTDKLIF
TGTGCCTGTGACACACTGGGGGATACGTCCACCGATAAACTCATCTTT
>few|TRDV2|TRDJ3|TRDD3
CARDTVLGTDWDTRQMFF
TGTGCCCGTGACACCGTACTGGGGACTGACTGGGACACCCGACAGATGTTTTTC
>-|TRDV2|TRDJ1|TRDD3
CARDPLGVYTDKLIF
TGTGCCCGTGACCCACTGGGGGTTTACACCGATAAACTCATCTTT
>few|TRDV2|TRDJ1|TRDD3
CACDTVGTGGYAGYTDKLIF
TGTGCCTGTGACACCGTGGGTACTGGGGGATACGCGGGGTACACCGATAAACTCATCTTT
>-|TRDV2|TRDJ1|-
CACDTVGGSYTDKLIF
TGTGCCTGTGACACCGTTGGGGGGTCTTACACCGATAAACTCATCTTT
>few|TRDV1|TRDJ1|TRDD3
CALGGPSGGLYRVTGGPPYTDKLIF
TGTGCTCTTGGGGGACCAAGCGGCGGCCTCTACCGGGTTACTGGGGGACCCCCTTACACCGATAAACTCATCTTT
>-|TRDV2|TRDJ1|TRDD3
CACDTLLGDTPNTDKLIF
TGTGCCTGTGACACCTTACTGGGGGATACCCCCAACACCGATAAACTCATCTTT
>-|TRDV2|TRDJ1|TRDD3
CACDPVLGDTRPAYTDKLIF
TGTGCCTGTGACCCTGTACTGGGGGATACGCGACCGGCTTACACCGATAAACTCATCTTT
>-|TRDV2|TRDJ1|TRDD3
CACDTLIRDTSDKLIF
TGTGCCTGTGACACTTTGATTAGGGATACTTCCGATAAACTCATCTTT
>-|TRDV2|TRDJ1|TRDD3
CACDLLGVHTDKLIF
TGTGCCTGTGACTTACTGGGGGTTCACACCGATAAACTCATCTTT
>few|TRDV2|TRDJ1|TRDD3
CACDTAEHLGWGIRELIF
TGTGCCTGTGACACCGCAGAACATCTTGGTTGGGGGATACGCGAACTCATCTTT
>few|TRDV2|TRDJ1|TRDD3
CACDTLGLGEADKLIF
TGTGCCTGTGACACCTTGGGCCTGGGGGAAGCCGATAAACTCATCTTT
>-|TRDV2|TRDJ3|TRDD3
CACDLLLGDTVSSWDTRQMFF
TGTGCCTGTGACCTGCTACTGGGGGATACTGTTAGCTCCTGGGACACCCGACAGATGTTTTTC
>medium-sized|TRDV2|TRDJ3|-
CACDTASRSSWDTRQMFF
TGTGCCTGTGACACCGCCTCCAGGAGCTCCTGGGACACCCGACAGATGTTTTTC
>few|TRDV2|TRDJ3|TRDD3
CACDTVLGDTRTWDTRQMFF
TGTGCCTGTGACACCGTACTGGGGGATACGCGCACCTGGGACACCCGACAGATGTTTTTC
>medium-sized|TRDV2|TRDJ1|TRDD3
CACDRLLGDRWYTDKLIF
TGTGCCTGTGACAGATTACTGGGGGATAGATGGTACACCGATAAACTCATCTTT
>few|TRDV2|TRDJ1|TRDD3
CACGPPTGGLNTDKLIF
TGTGCCTGTGGCCCACCTACTGGGGGACTTAACACCGATAAACTCATCTTT
>few|TRDV2|TRDJ1|TRDD3
CACDRLGVFTDKLIF
TGTGCCTGTGACCGACTGGGGGTTTTCACCGATAAACTCATCTTT
>-|TRDV1|TRDJ1|TRDD3
CALGIPTGGYVYTDKLIF
TGTGCTCTTGGAATCCCGACCGGGGGATACGTGTACACCGATAAACTCATCTTT
>-|TRDV2|TRDJ2|TRDD3
CACDTSWGKTALTAQLFF
TGTGCCTGTGACACAAGTTGGGGGAAGACTGCTTTGACAGCACAACTCTTCTTT
>few|TRDV2|TRDJ1|-
CACDMVGIMGTDKLIF
TGTGCCTGTGACATGGTGGGGATCATGGGGACCGATAAACTCATCTTT